Included here is one TCR beta chain sequence, with context. The data derive from a study of blood T cell repertoires in COVID-19. Looking at the study overall: The study drew acute and convalescent COVID-19 samples from the United States, Italy and Spain.

Per the study methods: Amplification from reference gene primers served as the basis for estimated nucleated cell counts. TCRdb's copy holds only in-frame clones and misses some; the assay was immunoSEQ multiplex PCR. That table furnishes V, J and clone size, whereas the DNA furnished D and trimming. The table records 90,000 to 130,000 clones, approximately 85% of them present only once. Sequenced material: peripheral blood. This TCR came from a man aged 40-49 years with acute or convalescent COVID-19.

The CDR3 is CASSPGTGVATDTQYF. The CDR3 coding sequence is TGCGCCAGCAGCCCGGGGACAGGGGTCGCCACAGATACGCAGTATTTT. The chain is built from TRBV5-1 and TRBJ2-3; TRBD1 aligns across 10 bases. V lost 4 bases, J lost 2 bases, and 7 bases stayed unmatched. CDR3 length equals 16 residues. Germline lookup yields CDR1 SGHRS and CDR2 YFSETQ.